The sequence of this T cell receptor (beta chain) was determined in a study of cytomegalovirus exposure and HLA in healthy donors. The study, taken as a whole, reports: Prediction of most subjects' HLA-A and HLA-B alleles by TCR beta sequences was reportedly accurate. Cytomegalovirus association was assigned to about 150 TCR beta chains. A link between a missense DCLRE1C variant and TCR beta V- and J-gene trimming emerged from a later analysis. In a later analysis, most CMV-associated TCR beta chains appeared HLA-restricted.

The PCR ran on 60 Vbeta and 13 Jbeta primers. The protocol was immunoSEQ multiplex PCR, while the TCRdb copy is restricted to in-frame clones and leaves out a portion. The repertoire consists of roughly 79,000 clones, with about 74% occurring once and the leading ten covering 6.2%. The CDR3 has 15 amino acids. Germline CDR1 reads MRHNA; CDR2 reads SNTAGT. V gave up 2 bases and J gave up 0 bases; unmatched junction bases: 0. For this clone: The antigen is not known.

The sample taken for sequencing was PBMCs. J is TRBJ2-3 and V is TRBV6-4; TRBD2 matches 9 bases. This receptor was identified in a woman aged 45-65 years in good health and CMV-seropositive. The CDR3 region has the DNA TGTGCCAGCAGTGACGGGACTAGCAGCACAGATACGCAGTATTTT. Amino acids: CASSDGTSSTDTQYF.